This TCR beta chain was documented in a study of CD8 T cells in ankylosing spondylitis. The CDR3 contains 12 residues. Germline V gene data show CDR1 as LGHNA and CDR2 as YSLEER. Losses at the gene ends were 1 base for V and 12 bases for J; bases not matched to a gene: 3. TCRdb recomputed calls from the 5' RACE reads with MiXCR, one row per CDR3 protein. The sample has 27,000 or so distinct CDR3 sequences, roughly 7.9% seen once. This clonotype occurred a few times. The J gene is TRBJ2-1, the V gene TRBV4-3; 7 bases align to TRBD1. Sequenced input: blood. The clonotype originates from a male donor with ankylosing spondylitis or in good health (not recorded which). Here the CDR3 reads CASSQANRGQFF. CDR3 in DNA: TGCGCCAGCAGCCAAGCAAACAGGGGGCAGTTCTTC.